The 29 T cell receptor beta chains below all came from one sample that was sequenced in a study of T cell responses to AZD1222 COVID-19 vaccine. Profiling relied on immunoSEQ multiplex PCR, and the TCRdb table lists in-frame clones only, not all of them. The sample consists of around 120,000 clones, about nine tenths of them appearing once. This specimen consisted of peripheral blood, obtained on day 0 of AZD1222 vaccination. The receptor source for this set is an adult in good health.

The chain couples TRBV3-1 (or the pseudogene TRBV3-2) to TRBJ1-6; no definite D call. In germline, CDR1 is LGHDT, CDR2 YNNKEL (reference sequence). Trimming cost V 0 bases and J 10 bases, with 13 bases left between them. There are 15 residues in the CDR3. CDR3 sequence (DNA): TGTGCCAGCAGCCAAGAGAGCAGGAGCGGGTCACCCCTCCACTTT. Residues: CASSQESRSGSPLHF.

V and J are TRBV5-8 and TRBJ1-1, with no clear D. CDR3 length equals 16 residues. Germline CDR1 reads SGHTS; CDR2 reads YDEGEE. Trimming took off 0 bases at V and 2 bases at J, with 14 bases between the two ends. The CDR3 sequence is CASSLGPTRLNTEAFF. DNA of the CDR3: TGTGCCAGCAGCTTGGGGCCGACTAGGTTAAACACTGAAGCTTTCTTT.

This clone has a single count. The chain links TRBV6-5 to TRBJ1-3; D gene unclear. The V gene's germline CDR1 is MNHEY and CDR2 SVGAGI. Trimming removed 0 bases at V and 6 bases at J, with 12 bases between. CDR3 length: 15 amino acids. The CDR3 loop is CASSYSAQAANTIYF. The CDR3 region has the DNA TGTGCCAGCAGTTACTCGGCTCAGGCTGCAAACACCATATATTTT.

The chain employs TRBV6-6 and TRBJ2-1; 12 bases are a match to TRBD2. The CDR3 is 16 residues long. CDR1 is MNHNY and CDR2 is SVGAGI in the germline V gene (reference sequence). V gave up 6 bases and J gave up 3 bases; unmatched junction bases: 6. The CDR3 spells CASRQLAGGLYNEQFF. CDR3 DNA: TGTGCCAGCAGGCAGCTAGCGGGAGGGCTCTACAATGAGCAGTTCTTC.

J is TRBJ2-7 and V is TRBV4-3, with D perhaps TRBD1 or TRBD2 (5 bases each). Germline CDR1 reads LGHNA; CDR2 reads YSLEER. Trimming took off 1 base at V and 2 bases at J, with 15 bases between the two ends. There are 16 residues in the CDR3. CDR3: CASSQGLGTGTYEQYF. CDR3 bases: TGCGCCAGCAGCCAAGGCCTCGGGACGGGTACCTACGAGCAGTACTTC.

The chain couples TRBV2 to TRBJ1-5; D unresolved. The germline CDR1 and CDR2 sequences are SNHLY and FYNNEI. The CDR3 has 13 amino acids. The V end lost 8 bases, the J end lost 5 bases, and 13 bases lay between the germline ends. This CDR3 is CASGIERDQPQHF. The CDR3 nucleotides are TGTGCCAGCGGGATAGAAAGAGATCAGCCCCAGCATTTT.

The genes are TRBV6-6 and TRBJ1-1; tentatively, D is TRBD1 (6 bases). This CDR3 comprises 13 residues. The germline CDR1 and CDR2 sequences are MNHNY and SVGAGI (reference sequence). The ends were cut back, 0 bases at V and 6 bases at J, with 8 bases in the middle. The CDR3 DNA sequence: TGTGCCAGCAGTTACTCAGGGGGATCTGAAGCTTTCTTT. It specifies CASSYSGGSEAFF.

This clone appeared many times. This sequence joins TRBV27 and TRBJ2-7; D is possibly TRBD1 (5 bases). Germline V gene sequence: CDR1 MNHEY, CDR2 SMNVEV (reference sequence). Trimming stripped 2 bases from V and 0 bases from J, with 11 bases between. CDR3 length: 15 residues. The CDR3 spells CASSLHGASSYEQYF. For the CDR3, the DNA is TGTGCCAGCAGTTTACATGGGGCCAGCTCCTACGAGCAGTACTTC.

This clone was detected only once. The rearrangement joins TRBV3-1 (or the pseudogene TRBV3-2) to TRBJ1-2; D is ambiguous. This CDR3 region has 14 residues. CDR1 is LGHDT, CDR2 YNNKEL, per germline (reference sequence). Deletions cut 3 bases from V and 2 bases from J, with 10 bases between. As DNA, the CDR3 is TGTGCCAGCAGCCACCAGCGTTCAAACTATGGCTACACCTTC. Its translation is CASSHQRSNYGYTF.

V and J are TRBV20-1 and TRBJ1-6, with D perhaps TRBD1 (5 bases). Germline V gene sequence: CDR1 DFQATT, CDR2 SNEGSKA (reference sequence). The CDR3 runs to 11 residues. V lost 6 bases, J lost 14 bases, and 14 bases lay in between. DNA of the CDR3: TGCAGTGCCCGATCAGGGTCGTCCCTCCACTTT. Its protein product is CSARSGSSLHF.

The chain has TRBV2 and TRBJ1-5, with a possible D match to TRBD1 (6 bases). CDR1 SNHLY and CDR2 FYNNEI come from the germline V gene. The CDR3 is made up of 13 amino acids. Trimming took 6 bases from V and 10 from J, leaving 16 bases between them. The chain's CDR3 is CASSVEGGEPQHF. In DNA form, the CDR3 reads TGTGCCAGCAGCGTCGAAGGGGGAGAACCCCAGCATTTT.

V gene TRBV28 combines with J gene TRBJ2-7; 12 bases agree with TRBD1. Trimming cost V 3 bases and J 5 bases; bases outside gene matches: 5. CDR3 size: 15 residues. CDR1 and CDR2 (germline): MDHEN, SYDVKM. The CDR3 spells CASSFGDRGLDEQYF. CDR3 nucleotides: TGTGCCAGCAGTTTTGGGGACAGGGGGCTTGACGAGCAGTACTTC. Supplemented by reference TRBV28 and TRBJ2-7, the full variable domain reads DVKVTQSSRYLVKRTGEKVFLECVQDMDHENMFWYRQDPGLGLRLIYFSYDVKMKEKGDIPEGYSVSREKKERFSLILESASTNQTSMYLCASSFGDRGLDEQYFGPGTRLTVT.

This clone appeared a single time. The chain carries TRBV6-2 or TRBV6-3 and TRBJ2-5, with D hard to call. The CDR3 is made up of 12 amino acids. Germline V lookup: CDR1 MNHEY, CDR2 SVGEGT. V gave up 5 bases and J gave up 5 bases, with 9 bases separating them. The CDR3 sequence is CASSRVGETQYF. The CDR3 DNA reads TGTGCCAGCAGTCGGGTGGGGGAGACCCAGTACTTC.

The chain employs TRBV6-4 and TRBJ2-7; 7 bases fit TRBD1. Germline CDR1 is MRHNA and CDR2 is SNTAGT. The CDR3 has 15 amino acids. J lost 1 base, V lost 2 bases, and 5 bases had no gene match. CDR3 protein: CASSDQGVRSYEQYF. The CDR3 DNA is TGTGCCAGCAGTGACCAGGGGGTCAGATCCTACGAGCAGTACTTC.

The rearrangement joins TRBV5-1 to TRBJ2-2, with D hard to call. The CDR3 has 15 residues. The V end lost 4 bases, the J end lost 1 base, and 11 bases lay between the germline ends. Germline V gives CDR1 SGHRS, CDR2 YFSETQ. The CDR3 region is CASSLGQKNTGELFF. In nucleotides, the CDR3 is TGCGCCAGCAGCCTAGGCCAGAAGAACACCGGGGAGCTGTTTTTT.

V gene TRBV6-5 combines with J gene TRBJ1-2, with D uncertain. V was trimmed by 6 bases and J by 3 bases, leaving 17 bases between them. This CDR3 spans 15 amino acids. Germline CDR1 MNHEY, CDR2 SVGAGI. CDR3 region: CASRTTDQFYYGYTF. The CDR3 DNA is TGTGCCAGCAGGACCACAGACCAGTTTTACTATGGCTACACCTTC.

This clone was seen more than once but under ten times. This chain uses TRBV4-1 with TRBJ2-7; the match to TRBD1 covers 9 bases. Per germline, CDR1 MGHRA and CDR2 YSYEKL. V trimming: 3 bases; J trimming: 6 bases; junction bases outside the gene matches: 3. The CDR3 runs 13 residues. The CDR3 sequence is CASSHGQGTEQYF. CDR3 coding DNA: TGCGCCAGCAGCCATGGACAGGGGACCGAGCAGTACTTC.

The chain carries TRBV19 and TRBJ1-1; D unresolved. In germline, CDR1 is LNHDA, CDR2 SQIVND (reference sequence). V was pared by 1 base and J by 0 bases, with 15 bases between. There are 17 residues in the CDR3. The CDR3 nucleotides are TGTGCCAGTAGTATAGGGAAGGGTGGACTCCTGAACACTGAAGCTTTCTTT. Protein: CASSIGKGGLLNTEAFF.

The genes are TRBV4-1 and TRBJ2-7, with 7 bases aligning to TRBD2. The CDR3 sequence is 16 residues long. With 0 bases clipped from V and 0 bases from J, the junction kept 5 bases outside the gene matches. CDR1 is MGHRA and CDR2 is YSYEKL in the germline V gene. As DNA, the CDR3 is TGCGCCAGCAGCCAAGAGGACGGCGGGAGCTCCTACGAGCAGTACTTC. Its protein is CASSQEDGGSSYEQYF.

The CDR3 spells CASSVGTELRRGYTF. In nucleotides, the CDR3 is TGTGCCAGCAGCGTAGGGACAGAGCTTAGGCGTGGCTACACCTTC. The rearrangement joins TRBV9 to TRBJ1-2, with D perhaps TRBD1 (6 bases). This CDR3 region has 15 residues. V was pared by 0 bases and J by 7 bases, with 16 bases between. Germline assignment: CDR1 SGDLS and CDR2 YYNGEE.

The chain has TRBV7-2 and TRBJ1-5; the D is unclear. The CDR3 is 15 residues long. Germline CDR1 reads SGHTA; CDR2 reads FQGNSA. V was trimmed by 1 base and J by 0 bases, leaving 7 bases between them. The CDR3 nucleotides read TGTGCCAGCAGCTTAGGGATCGGTAGCAATCAGCCCCAGCATTTT. This gives the protein CASSLGIGSNQPQHF.

This chain connects TRBV24-1 to TRBJ2-7; 7 nucleotides agree with TRBD2. Trimming cost V 6 bases and J 1 base; bases outside gene matches: 11. CDR1 KGHDR and CDR2 SFDVKD come from the germline V gene. CDR3 length: 16 residues. CDR3: CATSNGGGAGSYEQYF. CDR3 nucleotides: TGTGCCACCAGTAATGGGGGAGGGGCCGGGTCCTACGAGCAGTACTTC.

The V call is TRBV27, the J call TRBJ2-6; D is perhaps TRBD1 or TRBD2 (7 bases each). With 4 bases removed from V and 2 bases from J, the gap between germline ends came to 18 bases. Per germline, CDR1 MNHEY and CDR2 SMNVEV (reference sequence). CDR3 length: 18 residues. As DNA, the CDR3 is TGTGCCAGCAGTTCAAGACAGGGAGGGTATGCTGGGGCCAACGTCCTGACTTTC. It codes for CASSSRQGGYAGANVLTF.

The V gene is TRBV28, the J gene TRBJ2-7, with D possibly being TRBD1 or TRBD2 (5 bases each). Trimming left V 3 bases short and J 3 bases short, with 21 bases between. The CDR3 spans 17 residues. Germline V lookup: CDR1 MDHEN, CDR2 SYDVKM. The CDR3 DNA follows: TGTGCCAGCAGTTTGCTGATCTTGGGACGACAAGACTACGAGCAGTACTTC. Its translation is CASSLLILGRQDYEQYF.

The V call is TRBV24-1, the J call TRBJ2-1, with a weak D call TRBD2 (5 bases). The CDR3 is made up of 13 amino acids. Per the germline V gene, CDR1 is KGHDR and CDR2 is SFDVKD. V was trimmed by 1 base and J by 9 bases, leaving 9 bases between them. CDR3 sequence (DNA): TGTGCCACCAGTGATTTCAAAGCGGTTGAGCAGTTCTTC. Protein sequence: CATSDFKAVEQFF.

The chain recombines TRBV9 with TRBJ2-5, with a weak D call TRBD2 (5 bases). The CDR3 spans 15 residues. Trimming stripped 0 bases from V and 5 bases from J, with 14 bases between. Germline V gene lookup returns CDR1 SGDLS and CDR2 YYNGEE. The CDR3 loop reads CASSVGVGVGETQYF. The CDR3 bases are TGTGCCAGCAGCGTAGGTGTGGGAGTGGGGGAGACCCAGTACTTC.

This chain connects TRBV7-9 to TRBJ1-2, with 7 bases identical to TRBD1. This CDR3 spans 17 amino acids. Trimming at V came to 1 base and at J to 0 bases, leaving 8 bases not matched to a gene. CDR1 is SEHNR and CDR2 is FQNEAQ in the germline V gene (reference sequence). The CDR3 DNA reads TGTGCCAGCAGCTTAGGGTGGATTGACAGGGCTAACTATGGCTACACCTTC. Protein product: CASSLGWIDRANYGYTF.

CDR3 DNA: TGCGCCAGCAGCTCCGGAGCCGATACGCAGTATTTT. This sequence encodes CASSSGADTQYF. The V call is TRBV5-1, the J call TRBJ2-3; D is uncertain. Per germline, CDR1 SGHRS and CDR2 YFSETQ. This CDR3 spans 12 amino acids. V dropped 3 bases and J dropped 6 bases, with 8 bases sitting between them.

The chain has TRBV3-1 (or the pseudogene TRBV3-2) and TRBJ1-2; weak D call: TRBD1 (5 bases). Trimming took off 0 bases at V and 2 bases at J, with 10 bases between the two ends. Germline V gene sequence: CDR1 LGHDT, CDR2 YNNKEL (reference sequence). The CDR3 runs 15 residues. The CDR3 spells CASSQEGGGNYGYTF. The CDR3 DNA sequence: TGTGCCAGCAGCCAAGAAGGCGGGGGAAACTATGGCTACACCTTC.